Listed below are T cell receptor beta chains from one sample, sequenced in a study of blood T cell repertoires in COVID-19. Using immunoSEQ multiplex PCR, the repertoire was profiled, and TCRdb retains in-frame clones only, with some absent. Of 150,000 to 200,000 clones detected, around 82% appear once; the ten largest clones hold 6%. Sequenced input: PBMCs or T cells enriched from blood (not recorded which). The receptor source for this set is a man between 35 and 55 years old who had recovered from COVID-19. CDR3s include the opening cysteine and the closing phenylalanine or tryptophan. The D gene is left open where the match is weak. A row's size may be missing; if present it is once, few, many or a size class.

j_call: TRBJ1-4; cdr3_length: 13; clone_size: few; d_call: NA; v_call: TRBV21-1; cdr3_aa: CATQRGGNEKLFF; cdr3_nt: TGTGCCACCCAGCGGGGAGGTAATGAAAAACTGTTTTTT
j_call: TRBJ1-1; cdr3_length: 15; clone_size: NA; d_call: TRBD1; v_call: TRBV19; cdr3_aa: CASSMGTGGNTEAFF; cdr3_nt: TGTGCCAGTAGTATGGGGACAGGAGGGAACACTGAAGCTTTCTTT
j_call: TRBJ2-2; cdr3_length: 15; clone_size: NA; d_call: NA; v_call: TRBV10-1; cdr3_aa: CASSDYGANTGELFF; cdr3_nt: TGCGCCAGCAGTGACTATGGGGCAAACACCGGGGAGCTGTTTTTT
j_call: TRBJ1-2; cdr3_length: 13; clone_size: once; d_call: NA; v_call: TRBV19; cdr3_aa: CASSIRGDYGYTF; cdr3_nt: TGTGCCAGTAGTATCAGGGGTGACTATGGCTACACCTTC
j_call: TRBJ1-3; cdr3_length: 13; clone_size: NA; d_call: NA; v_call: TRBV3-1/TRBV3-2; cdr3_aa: CASSQEGVNTIYF; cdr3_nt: TGTGCCAGCAGCCAGGAAGGGGTGAACACCATATATTTT
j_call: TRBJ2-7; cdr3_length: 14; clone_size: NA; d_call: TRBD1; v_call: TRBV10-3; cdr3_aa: CATSGTGGLNEQYF; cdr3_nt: TGTGCCACCAGCGGGACAGGGGGCCTGAACGAGCAGTACTTC
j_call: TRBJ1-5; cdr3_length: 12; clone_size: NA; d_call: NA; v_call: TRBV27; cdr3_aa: CASRILGQPQHF; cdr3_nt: TGTGCCAGCAGAATTCTAGGCCAGCCCCAGCATTTT
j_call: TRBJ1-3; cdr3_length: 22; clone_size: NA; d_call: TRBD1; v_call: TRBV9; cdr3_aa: CASSAVETGFVFGRSSGNTIYF; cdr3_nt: TGTGCCAGCAGCGCAGTTGAGACAGGGTTTGTATTCGGCCGGAGCTCTGGAAACACCATATATTTT
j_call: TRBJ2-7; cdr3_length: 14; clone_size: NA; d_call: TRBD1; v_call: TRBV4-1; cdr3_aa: CASSQGQGSYEQYF; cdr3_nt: TGCGCCAGCAGCCAGGGACAGGGGTCCTACGAGCAGTACTTC
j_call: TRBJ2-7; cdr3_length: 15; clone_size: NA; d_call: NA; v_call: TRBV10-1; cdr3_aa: CASSGGPTNSYEQYF; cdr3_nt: TGCGCCAGCAGCGGGGGACCGACGAACTCCTACGAGCAGTACTTC
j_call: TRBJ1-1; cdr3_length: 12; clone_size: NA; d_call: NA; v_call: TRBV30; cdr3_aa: CAWSGPAVKAFF; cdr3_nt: TGTGCCTGGAGTGGCCCGGCGGTAAAAGCTTTCTTT
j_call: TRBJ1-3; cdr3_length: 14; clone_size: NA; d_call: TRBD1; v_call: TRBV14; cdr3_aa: CASSRQGFGNTIYF; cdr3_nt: TGTGCCAGCAGCCGACAGGGGTTTGGAAACACCATATATTTT
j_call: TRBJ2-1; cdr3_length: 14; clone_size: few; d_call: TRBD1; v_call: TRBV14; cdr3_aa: CASSAQTGETEQFF; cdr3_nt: TGTGCCAGCAGCGCACAAACAGGGGAAACTGAGCAGTTCTTC
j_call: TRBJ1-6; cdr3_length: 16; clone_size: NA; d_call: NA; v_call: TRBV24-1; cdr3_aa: CATSDSRQGYNSPLHF; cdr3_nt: TGTGCCACCAGTGACTCCAGGCAGGGGTATAATTCACCCCTCCACTTT
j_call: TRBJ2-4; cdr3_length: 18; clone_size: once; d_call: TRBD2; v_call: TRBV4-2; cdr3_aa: CASSQGTSGGYAKNIQYF; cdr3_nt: TGTGCCAGCAGCCAAGGGACTAGCGGGGGTTACGCCAAAAACATTCAGTACTTC
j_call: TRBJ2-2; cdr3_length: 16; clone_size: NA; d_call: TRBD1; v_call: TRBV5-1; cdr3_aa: CASSLNAGQGAGELFF; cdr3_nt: TGCGCCAGCAGCTTGAACGCCGGACAGGGGGCCGGGGAGCTGTTTTTT
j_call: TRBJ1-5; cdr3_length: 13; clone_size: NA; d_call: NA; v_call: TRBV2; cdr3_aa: CASSANSNQPQHF; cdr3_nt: TGTGCCAGCAGTGCCAATAGCAATCAGCCCCAGCATTTT
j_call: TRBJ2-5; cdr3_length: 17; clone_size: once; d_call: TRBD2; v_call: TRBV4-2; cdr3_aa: CASSQGTSGVHGETQYF; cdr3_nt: TGTGCCAGCAGCCAAGGAACTAGCGGGGTTCACGGGGAGACCCAGTACTTC
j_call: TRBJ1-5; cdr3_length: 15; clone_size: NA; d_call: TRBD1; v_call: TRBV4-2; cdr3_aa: CASSQQGERNQPQHF; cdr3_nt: TGTGCCAGCAGCCAACAGGGGGAGAGGAATCAGCCCCAGCATTTT
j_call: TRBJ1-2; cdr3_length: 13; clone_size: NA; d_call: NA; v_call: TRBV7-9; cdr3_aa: CASSFLGAYGYTF; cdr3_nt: TGTGCCAGCAGCTTTTTAGGGGCCTATGGCTACACCTTC
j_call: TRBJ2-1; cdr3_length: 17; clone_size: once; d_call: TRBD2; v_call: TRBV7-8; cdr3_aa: CASSKGLAGGTGNEQFF; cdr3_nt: TGTGCCAGCAGCAAGGGACTAGCGGGGGGAACGGGAAATGAGCAGTTCTTC
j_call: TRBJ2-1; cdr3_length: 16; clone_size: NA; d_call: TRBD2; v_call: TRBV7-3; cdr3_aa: CASSLNSPSGYNEQFF; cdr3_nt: TGTGCCAGCAGCTTAAATTCACCTAGCGGTTACAATGAGCAGTTCTTC
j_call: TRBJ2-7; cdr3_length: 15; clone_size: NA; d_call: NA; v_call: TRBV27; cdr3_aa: CASSYVGGDLYEQYF; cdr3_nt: TGTGCCAGCAGTTATGTGGGGGGAGACCTCTACGAGCAGTACTTC
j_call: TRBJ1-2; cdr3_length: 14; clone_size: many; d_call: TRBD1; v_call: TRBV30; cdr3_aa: CAWSYYRGELGYTF; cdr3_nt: TGTGCCTGGAGTTATTACAGGGGCGAACTGGGCTACACCTTC
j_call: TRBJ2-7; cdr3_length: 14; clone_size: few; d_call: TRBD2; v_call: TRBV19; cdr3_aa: CASSRTSGSYEQYF; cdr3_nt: TGTGCCAGTTCGAGGACTAGCGGGAGCTACGAGCAGTACTTC
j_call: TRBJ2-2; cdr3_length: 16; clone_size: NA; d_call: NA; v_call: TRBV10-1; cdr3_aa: CASSDPAGKNTGELFF; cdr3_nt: TGCGCCAGCAGTGATCCGGCGGGCAAGAACACCGGGGAGCTGTTTTTT
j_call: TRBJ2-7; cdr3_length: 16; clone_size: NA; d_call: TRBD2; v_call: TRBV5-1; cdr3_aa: CASSLESGLAGYEQYF; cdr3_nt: TGCGCCAGCAGCTTGGAGTCCGGACTAGCGGGCTACGAGCAGTACTTC
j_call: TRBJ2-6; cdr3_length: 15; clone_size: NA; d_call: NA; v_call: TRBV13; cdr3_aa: CASSFFAGGANVLTF; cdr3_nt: TGTGCCAGCAGCTTTTTCGCGGGAGGGGCCAACGTCCTGACTTTC
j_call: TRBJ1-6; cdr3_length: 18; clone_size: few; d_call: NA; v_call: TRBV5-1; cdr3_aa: CASSRGADNEVYNSPLHF; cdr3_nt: TGCGCCAGCAGCCGAGGTGCGGATAATGAGGTGTATAATTCACCCCTCCACTTT
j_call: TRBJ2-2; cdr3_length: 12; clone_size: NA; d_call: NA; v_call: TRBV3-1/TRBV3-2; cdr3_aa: CASREGTGELFF; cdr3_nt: TGTGCCAGCAGGGAGGGGACCGGGGAGCTGTTTTTT
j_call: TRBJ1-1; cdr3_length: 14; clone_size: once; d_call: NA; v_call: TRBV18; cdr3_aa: CASSRRDINTEAFF; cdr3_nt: TGTGCCAGCTCACGACGGGACATAAACACTGAAGCTTTCTTT
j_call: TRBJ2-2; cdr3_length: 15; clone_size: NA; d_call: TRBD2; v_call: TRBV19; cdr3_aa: CASSLSGLATGELFF; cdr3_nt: TGTGCCAGTAGTCTCTCGGGACTAGCCACCGGGGAGCTGTTTTTT
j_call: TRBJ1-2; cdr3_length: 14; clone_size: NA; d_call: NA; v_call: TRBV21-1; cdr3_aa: CASRFGQLKEGYTF; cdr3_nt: TGTGCCAGCAGGTTCGGACAGCTAAAGGAGGGCTACACCTTC
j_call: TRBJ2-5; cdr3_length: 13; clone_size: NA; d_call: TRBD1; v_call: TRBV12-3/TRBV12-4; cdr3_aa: CASEWTGQETQYF; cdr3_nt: TGTGCCAGCGAGTGGACAGGGCAAGAGACCCAGTACTTC
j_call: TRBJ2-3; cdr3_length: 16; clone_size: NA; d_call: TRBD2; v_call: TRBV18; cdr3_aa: CASSPRTSGGEDTQYF; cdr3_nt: TGTGCCAGCTCACCGCGGACTAGCGGGGGTGAAGATACGCAGTATTTT
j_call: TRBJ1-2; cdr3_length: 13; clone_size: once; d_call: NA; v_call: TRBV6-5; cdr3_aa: CASSPGFNYGYTF; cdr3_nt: TGTGCCAGCAGTCCCGGGTTTAACTATGGCTACACCTTC
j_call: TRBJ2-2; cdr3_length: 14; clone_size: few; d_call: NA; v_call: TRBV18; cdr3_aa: CASSPGQNTGELFF; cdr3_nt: TGTGCCAGCTCACCGGGACAGAACACCGGGGAGCTGTTTTTT
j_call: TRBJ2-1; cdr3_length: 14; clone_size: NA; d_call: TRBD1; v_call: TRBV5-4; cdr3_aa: CASSLAGGHNEQFF; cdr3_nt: TGTGCCAGCAGCTTGGCAGGGGGCCACAATGAGCAGTTCTTC
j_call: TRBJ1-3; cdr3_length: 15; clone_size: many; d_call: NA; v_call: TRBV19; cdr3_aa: CASSYDWSSGNTIYF; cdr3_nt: TGTGCCAGTAGTTATGACTGGAGCTCTGGAAACACCATATATTTT
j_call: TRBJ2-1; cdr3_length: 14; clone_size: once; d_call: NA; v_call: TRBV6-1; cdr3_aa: CASSEALQNLATFF; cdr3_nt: TGTGCCAGCAGTGAAGCGCTTCAGAACTTAGCCACGTTCTTC
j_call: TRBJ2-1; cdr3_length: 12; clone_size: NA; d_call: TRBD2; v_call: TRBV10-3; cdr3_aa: CASSGGSNEQFF; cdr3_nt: TGTGCCAGCAGCGGGGGAAGTAATGAGCAGTTCTTC
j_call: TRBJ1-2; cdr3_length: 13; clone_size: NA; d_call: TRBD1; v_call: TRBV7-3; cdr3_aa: CASSWDRDYGYTF; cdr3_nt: TGTGCCAGCAGCTGGGACAGAGATTATGGCTACACCTTC
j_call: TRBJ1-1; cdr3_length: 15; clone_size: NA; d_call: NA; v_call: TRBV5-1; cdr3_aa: CASSFHTTWNTEAFF; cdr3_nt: TGCGCCAGCAGCTTTCATACCACTTGGAACACTGAAGCTTTCTTT
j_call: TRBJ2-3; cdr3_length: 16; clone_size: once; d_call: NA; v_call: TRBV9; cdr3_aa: CASSVEAGVYTDTQYF; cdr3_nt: TGTGCCAGCAGCGTAGAAGCAGGGGTGTACACAGATACGCAGTATTTT
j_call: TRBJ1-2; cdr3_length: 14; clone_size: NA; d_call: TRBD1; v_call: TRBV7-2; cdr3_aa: CASSLGGQDYGYTF; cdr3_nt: TGTGCCAGCAGCTTAGGCGGACAGGACTATGGCTACACCTTC